Listed here are 2 T cell receptor beta chains from one sample, sequenced in a study of T cells in Graves' hyperthyroidism and ophthalmopathy. Amplification of TCR beta CDR3 regions used RNA as the template. First-round RT-PCR targeting the TCR CDR3 was performed with the HTBI primer set. TCRdb reanalysed the multiplex PCR reads using MiXCR and keeps one entry per CDR3 protein. The sample carries around 380,000 distinct CDR3 sequences, less than 15% recorded once. The sequenced material came from blood. Every receptor here comes from a man younger than 45 with Graves' hyperthyroidism that later progressed to Graves' ophthalmopathy.

This clonotype came up a few times. V is TRBV5-5 and J is TRBJ2-3, with 10 bases fitting TRBD2. Germline V gene data show CDR1 as SGHKS and CDR2 as YYEKEE (reference sequence). This CDR3 region has 17 residues. The V and J ends lost 6 bases and 2 bases, in that order; junction bases with no gene match: 12. The CDR3 DNA is TGTGCCAGCACCAAACCACCGGGACTAGCGACCACAGATACGCAGTATTTT. Translated, it gives CASTKPPGLATTDTQYF.

The chain combines TRBV9 with TRBJ2-7; TRBD1 agrees at 8 bases. The CDR3 spans 15 residues. Germline lookup yields CDR1 SGDLS and CDR2 YYNGEE. J gave up 0 bases and V 4 bases, and 6 bases lay outside the gene matches. The CDR3 DNA follows: TGTGCCAGCAGCACCCGGACAGGGAGCTCCTACGAGCAGTACTTC. The encoded protein is CASSTRTGSSYEQYF.